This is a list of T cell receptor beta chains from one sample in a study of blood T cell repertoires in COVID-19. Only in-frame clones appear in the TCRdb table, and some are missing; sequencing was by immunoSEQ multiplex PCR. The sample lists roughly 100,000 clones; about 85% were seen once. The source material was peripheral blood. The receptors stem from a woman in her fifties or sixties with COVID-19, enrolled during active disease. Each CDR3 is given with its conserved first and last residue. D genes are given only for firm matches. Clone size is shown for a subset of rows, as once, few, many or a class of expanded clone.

CDR3aa: CASSLAKGRETQYF
CDR3nt: TGTGCCAGCAGCTTAGCGAAAGGGAGAGAGACCCAGTACTTC
d_gene: .
abundance: .
j_gene: TRBJ2-5
v_gene: TRBV7-9

CDR3aa: CASSEAPSGGLSTDTQYF
CDR3nt: TGTGCCAGCAGTGAAGCGCCTAGCGGGGGGTTAAGCACAGATACGCAGTATTTT
d_gene: TRBD2
abundance: .
j_gene: TRBJ2-3
v_gene: TRBV6-1

CDR3aa: CASSLWTGDYGYTF
CDR3nt: TGTGCCAGCAGCTTATGGACAGGAGACTATGGCTACACCTTC
d_gene: TRBD1
abundance: once
j_gene: TRBJ1-2
v_gene: TRBV11-2

CDR3aa: CAISDLAGTGRGYTF
CDR3nt: TGTGCCATCAGTGACCTCGCCGGGACAGGCAGGGGCTACACCTTC
d_gene: TRBD1
abundance: .
j_gene: TRBJ1-2
v_gene: TRBV10-3

CDR3aa: CASSPTGDTEAFF
CDR3nt: TGTGCCAGCTCACCAACAGGGGACACTGAAGCTTTCTTT
d_gene: TRBD1
abundance: .
j_gene: TRBJ1-1
v_gene: TRBV18

CDR3aa: CASSQAPQGRETQYF
CDR3nt: TGTGCCAGCAGCCAAGCCCCACAGGGGCGGGAGACCCAGTACTTC
d_gene: TRBD1
abundance: .
j_gene: TRBJ2-5
v_gene: TRBV3-1/TRBV3-2

CDR3aa: CASSPPVQYF
CDR3nt: TGTGCCAGCAGCCCCCCGGTTCAGTACTTC
d_gene: .
abundance: .
j_gene: TRBJ2-4
v_gene: TRBV7-2

CDR3aa: CASSLTPGQGLADTQYF
CDR3nt: TGTGCCAGCAGCCTAACCCCGGGACAGGGGTTGGCAGATACGCAGTATTTT
d_gene: TRBD1
abundance: .
j_gene: TRBJ2-3
v_gene: TRBV7-9

CDR3aa: CASSERQGDYNEQFF
CDR3nt: TGTGCCAGCAGTGAACGGCAGGGGGACTACAATGAGCAGTTCTTC
d_gene: TRBD1
abundance: .
j_gene: TRBJ2-1
v_gene: TRBV6-1

CDR3aa: CASSHRDSHNEQFF
CDR3nt: TGTGCCAGCAGCCACCGGGACAGCCACAATGAGCAGTTCTTC
d_gene: .
abundance: .
j_gene: TRBJ2-1
v_gene: TRBV21-1

CDR3aa: CATSPGNTEAFF
CDR3nt: TGTGCCACCAGTCCAGGGAACACTGAAGCTTTCTTT
d_gene: .
abundance: .
j_gene: TRBJ1-1
v_gene: TRBV24-1

CDR3aa: CASSLFASGGGHEQYF
CDR3nt: TGTGCCAGCAGCTTATTCGCTAGCGGGGGGGGCCACGAGCAGTACTTC
d_gene: TRBD2
abundance: .
j_gene: TRBJ2-7
v_gene: TRBV11-2

CDR3aa: CASSSPGTSTDTQYF
CDR3nt: TGTGCCAGCAGTTCCCCCGGGACTAGCACAGATACGCAGTATTTT
d_gene: .
abundance: .
j_gene: TRBJ2-3
v_gene: TRBV6-5

CDR3aa: CASSPRGRGDEAFF
CDR3nt: TGTGCCAGCAGCCCCCGGGGCAGGGGAGATGAAGCTTTCTTT
d_gene: .
abundance: many
j_gene: TRBJ1-1
v_gene: TRBV9

CDR3aa: CASSQDLGARGQETQYF
CDR3nt: TGTGCCAGCAGCCAAGATTTGGGCGCCAGGGGCCAAGAGACCCAGTACTTC
d_gene: .
abundance: .
j_gene: TRBJ2-5
v_gene: TRBV4-2

CDR3aa: CASAQGSKNIQYF
CDR3nt: TGTGCCAGCGCACAGGGATCCAAAAACATTCAGTACTTC
d_gene: .
abundance: .
j_gene: TRBJ2-4
v_gene: TRBV21-1

CDR3aa: CASSIELQTNYGYTF
CDR3nt: TGTGCCAGTAGTATAGAGTTACAGACTAACTATGGCTACACCTTC
d_gene: .
abundance: .
j_gene: TRBJ1-2
v_gene: TRBV19

CDR3aa: CASSLVDGTGAQPQHF
CDR3nt: TGTGCCAGCAGCTTAGTGGACGGGACAGGTGCTCAGCCCCAGCATTTT
d_gene: TRBD1
abundance: .
j_gene: TRBJ1-5
v_gene: TRBV7-2

CDR3aa: CASTLTGLSTDTQYF
CDR3nt: TGTGCCAGCACCCTAACAGGGCTCAGCACAGATACGCAGTATTTT
d_gene: .
abundance: few
j_gene: TRBJ2-3
v_gene: TRBV28

CDR3aa: CASSYRTGDTYEQYF
CDR3nt: TGTGCCAGCAGTTACCGAACAGGGGACACCTACGAGCAGTACTTC
d_gene: TRBD1
abundance: .
j_gene: TRBJ2-7
v_gene: TRBV6-2/TRBV6-3

CDR3aa: CASSARLAGMNNEQFF
CDR3nt: TGTGCCAGCTCAGCAAGACTAGCGGGGATGAACAATGAGCAGTTCTTC
d_gene: TRBD2
abundance: .
j_gene: TRBJ2-1
v_gene: TRBV18

CDR3aa: CASIPGLAVNTDTQYF
CDR3nt: TGTGCCAGCATCCCTGGACTAGCGGTTAACACAGATACGCAGTATTTT
d_gene: TRBD2
abundance: .
j_gene: TRBJ2-3
v_gene: TRBV7-2

CDR3aa: CASSLVGTGVLKNYGYTF
CDR3nt: TGTGCCAGCTCACTAGTCGGGACAGGGGTTCTGAAGAACTATGGCTACACCTTC
d_gene: TRBD1
abundance: .
j_gene: TRBJ1-2
v_gene: TRBV18

CDR3aa: CASSQESSTGVVQPQHF
CDR3nt: TGTGCCAGCAGCCAAGAAAGTTCGACAGGGGTCGTGCAGCCCCAGCATTTT
d_gene: TRBD1
abundance: few
j_gene: TRBJ1-5
v_gene: TRBV3-1/TRBV3-2

CDR3aa: CASSGLAVNTGELFF
CDR3nt: TGTGCCAGCAGTGGACTAGCGGTTAACACCGGGGAGCTGTTTTTT
d_gene: TRBD2
abundance: .
j_gene: TRBJ2-2
v_gene: TRBV2

CDR3aa: CASTPASGGTDTQYF
CDR3nt: TGTGCCAGCACCCCAGCTAGCGGGGGGACAGATACGCAGTATTTT
d_gene: TRBD2
abundance: .
j_gene: TRBJ2-3
v_gene: TRBV28

CDR3aa: CAWSSRSGETQYF
CDR3nt: TGTGCCTGGAGTTCCCGTAGCGGGGAGACCCAGTACTTC
d_gene: TRBD2
abundance: .
j_gene: TRBJ2-5
v_gene: TRBV30

CDR3aa: CASSLTDTEAFF
CDR3nt: TGTGCCAGCAGCTTGACGGACACTGAAGCTTTCTTT
d_gene: .
abundance: .
j_gene: TRBJ1-1
v_gene: TRBV5-6

CDR3aa: CVRSLVADQETQYF
CDR3nt: TGTGTCAGAAGCTTAGTGGCAGATCAAGAGACCCAGTACTTC
d_gene: .
abundance: .
j_gene: TRBJ2-5
v_gene: TRBV7-5

CDR3aa: CASSTASGWINEKLFF
CDR3nt: TGTGCCAGCAGTACAGCCTCAGGGTGGATTAATGAAAAACTGTTTTTT
d_gene: .
abundance: .
j_gene: TRBJ1-4
v_gene: TRBV28

CDR3aa: CASSSRGQPQHF
CDR3nt: TGTGCCAGCAGTTCCAGGGGTCAGCCCCAGCATTTT
d_gene: .
abundance: .
j_gene: TRBJ1-5
v_gene: TRBV2

CDR3aa: CASSPRGTQETQYF
CDR3nt: TGTGCCAGCAGTCCTCGGGGGACTCAAGAGACCCAGTACTTC
d_gene: .
abundance: .
j_gene: TRBJ2-5
v_gene: TRBV6-5

CDR3aa: CASSLKTGTGWNYGYTF
CDR3nt: TGTGCCAGTAGCCTCAAAACAGGAACAGGGTGGAACTATGGCTACACCTTC
d_gene: .
abundance: .
j_gene: TRBJ1-2
v_gene: TRBV19

CDR3aa: CASSPRFIIGGDDTQYF
CDR3nt: TGTGCCAGCAGCCCCAGGTTCATTATAGGGGGAGATGATACGCAGTATTTT
d_gene: .
abundance: once
j_gene: TRBJ2-3
v_gene: TRBV5-4

CDR3aa: CASSSPSGGRNF
CDR3nt: TGTGCCAGCAGCTCGCCTAGCGGGGGGCGCAACTTC
d_gene: TRBD2
abundance: once
j_gene: TRBJ2-7
v_gene: TRBV7-2

CDR3aa: CASRSGGQGSGYTF
CDR3nt: TGTGCCAGCCGATCGGGGGGGCAAGGGTCTGGCTACACCTTC
d_gene: .
abundance: .
j_gene: TRBJ1-2
v_gene: TRBV28

CDR3aa: CASSAGQGWGEKLFF
CDR3nt: TGCGCCAGCAGCGCCGGACAGGGTTGGGGTGAAAAACTGTTTTTT
d_gene: TRBD1
abundance: .
j_gene: TRBJ1-4
v_gene: TRBV5-1

CDR3aa: CASQDRGITNGYTF
CDR3nt: TGTGCCAGCCAGGACAGGGGGATAACCAATGGCTACACCTTC
d_gene: TRBD1
abundance: once
j_gene: TRBJ1-2
v_gene: TRBV6-5

CDR3aa: CSVEARDRGGSGANVLTF
CDR3nt: TGCAGCGTTGAAGCCCGGGACAGGGGAGGATCTGGGGCCAACGTCCTGACTTTC
d_gene: TRBD1
abundance: .
j_gene: TRBJ2-6
v_gene: TRBV29-1

CDR3aa: CASSLGFGLAANEQFF
CDR3nt: TGTGCCAGCAGCTTAGGGTTCGGACTAGCGGCCAATGAGCAGTTCTTC
d_gene: TRBD2
abundance: .
j_gene: TRBJ2-1
v_gene: TRBV11-2

CDR3aa: CASSPMGLANYNEQFF
CDR3nt: TGTGCCAGCTCACCAATGGGACTAGCGAACTACAATGAGCAGTTCTTC
d_gene: TRBD2
abundance: .
j_gene: TRBJ2-1
v_gene: TRBV18

CDR3aa: CASSQMDTLYGYTF
CDR3nt: TGTGCCAGCAGCCAGATGGACACACTCTATGGCTACACCTTC
d_gene: .
abundance: .
j_gene: TRBJ1-2
v_gene: TRBV4-2

CDR3aa: CASSQGGSEGGQPQHF
CDR3nt: TGTGCCAGCAGCCAAGGGGGGTCCGAGGGAGGCCAGCCCCAGCATTTT
d_gene: .
abundance: .
j_gene: TRBJ1-5
v_gene: TRBV4-2

CDR3aa: CASSTGTARYEQYF
CDR3nt: TGCGCCAGCAGCACTGGGACAGCCCGTTACGAGCAGTACTTC
d_gene: TRBD1
abundance: .
j_gene: TRBJ2-7
v_gene: TRBV5-1

CDR3aa: CASSYLGGRNEQYF
CDR3nt: TGTGCCAGCAGCTACCTCGGGGGGAGGAACGAGCAGTACTTC
d_gene: TRBD2
abundance: .
j_gene: TRBJ2-7
v_gene: TRBV7-6

CDR3aa: CASSSHTSLERGGRNEQFF
CDR3nt: TGTGCCAGCAGTTCACACACCTCCTTGGAGCGGGGGGGCAGGAATGAGCAGTTCTTC
d_gene: TRBD2
abundance: .
j_gene: TRBJ2-1
v_gene: TRBV28

CDR3aa: CASSIQDSYEQYF
CDR3nt: TGTGCCAGTAGTATACAGGATTCCTACGAGCAGTACTTC
d_gene: .
abundance: .
j_gene: TRBJ2-7
v_gene: TRBV19

CDR3aa: CASRGSGGALETQYF
CDR3nt: TGTGCCAGTAGGGGTAGCGGGGGGGCCCTAGAGACCCAGTACTTC
d_gene: TRBD2
abundance: .
j_gene: TRBJ2-5
v_gene: TRBV19

CDR3aa: CASSPTTTTYEQYF
CDR3nt: TGTGCCAGCAGTCCCACGACTACCACCTACGAGCAGTACTTC
d_gene: .
abundance: .
j_gene: TRBJ2-7
v_gene: TRBV27

CDR3aa: CASSFREKLFF
CDR3nt: TGTGCCAGCAGTTTTCGTGAAAAACTGTTTTTT
d_gene: .
abundance: .
j_gene: TRBJ1-4
v_gene: TRBV28

CDR3aa: CASSESSAGNTEAFF
CDR3nt: TGCGCCAGCAGTGAGTCATCGGCAGGGAACACTGAAGCTTTCTTT
d_gene: .
abundance: .
j_gene: TRBJ1-1
v_gene: TRBV10-2

CDR3aa: CASSPAGADTDTQYF
CDR3nt: TGTGCCAGCAGCCCAGCGGGGGCCGACACAGATACGCAGTATTTT
d_gene: TRBD2
abundance: .
j_gene: TRBJ2-3
v_gene: TRBV28

CDR3aa: CASSRGTGSEQYF
CDR3nt: TGTGCCAGCAGTAGGGGGACAGGGAGCGAGCAGTACTTC
d_gene: TRBD1
abundance: .
j_gene: TRBJ2-7
v_gene: TRBV6-6

CDR3aa: CSVSGQGGDTQYF
CDR3nt: TGCAGCGTTTCGGGACAGGGTGGAGATACGCAGTATTTT
d_gene: TRBD1
abundance: .
j_gene: TRBJ2-3
v_gene: TRBV29-1

CDR3aa: CASSYTTYEQYF
CDR3nt: TGTGCCAGCAGCTACACTACCTACGAGCAGTACTTC
d_gene: .
abundance: .
j_gene: TRBJ2-7
v_gene: TRBV2

CDR3aa: CASGRGVAGGGYTF
CDR3nt: TGTGCTAGTGGTCGGGGAGTAGCCGGGGGAGGCTACACCTTC
d_gene: .
abundance: .
j_gene: TRBJ1-2
v_gene: TRBV12-5

CDR3aa: CASSPPQGRNTEAFF
CDR3nt: TGTGCCAGCAGCCCCCCTCAGGGGCGGAACACTGAAGCTTTCTTT
d_gene: .
abundance: .
j_gene: TRBJ1-1
v_gene: TRBV9

CDR3aa: CASSLEGGQGYGYTF
CDR3nt: TGTGCCAGCAGCCTCGAGGGGGGGCAGGGCTATGGCTACACCTTC
d_gene: .
abundance: .
j_gene: TRBJ1-2
v_gene: TRBV7-9

CDR3aa: CASSSPTRQGAGEQYF
CDR3nt: TGTGCCAGCAGTTCCCCCACCAGACAGGGGGCCGGGGAGCAGTACTTC
d_gene: TRBD1
abundance: .
j_gene: TRBJ2-7
v_gene: TRBV28

CDR3aa: CASSRGMGQGAYEQYF
CDR3nt: TGTGCCAGTAGTAGAGGTATGGGACAGGGGGCTTACGAGCAGTACTTC
d_gene: TRBD1
abundance: .
j_gene: TRBJ2-7
v_gene: TRBV19